This TCR beta chain was identified during a study of technical replicates of blood from a handful of donors. Assay: immunoSEQ multiplex PCR; the TCRdb copy retains only in-frame clones and omits some. Among 95,000 to 100,000 clones listed, 90% to 96% were seen once. The CDR3 loop spans 14 amino acids. Germline CDR1 SGHDT, CDR2 YYEEEE. V dropped 1 base and J dropped 7 bases, with 15 bases sitting between them. This receptor was obtained from a human donor in good health. What was sequenced was T cells isolated from PBMCs. The rearrangement joins TRBV5-6 to TRBJ2-7, with D possibly matching TRBD2 (6 bases). This CDR3 is CASSLFQGGGEQYF. CDR3 in DNA: TGTGCCAGCAGCTTGTTTCAGGGTGGGGGGGAGCAGTACTTC.